This T cell receptor beta chain was recovered during a study of blood T cell repertoires in COVID-19 (dated by TCRdb to 2020 to 2021). For context, the study as a whole: The collaborator samples originated in the United States, Italy and Spain and spanned the acute and convalescent phases of COVID-19. The prospective study material was composed of cDNA or gDNA derived from T cells, B-cell-depleted T cells, or PBMCs. Deeply sampled blood TCRbeta repertoires from subjects exposed to, actively infected with, or recovered from COVID-19 were included in the dataset. The repertoires were released in a freely available public database intended as a resource for research on the immune response to SARS-CoV-2. Samples were obtained from the ongoing ImmuneRACE study (first 160 participants) and from about 1,300 subjects provided by 6 global collaborators. Nearly every sample came with metadata listing a de-identified subject ID, COVID-19 status, age in years and sex. HLA class I and class II types, where available, came from metadata supplied by the sample provider rather than from assay-based typing.

Collaborating institutions collected whole blood in K2EDTA tubes following their own protocols. For TCRbeta analysis, collaborator samples were shipped as frozen whole blood, as isolated PBMCs, or as DNA extracted from either sample type. General study outcomes and caveats: The amount of clinical and demographic metadata varied by source and participant and was provided uncurated.

In regard to this clone: The target of this receptor is not known. Per-nucleotide qualities are absent, and no much larger clonotype sits a single base away.

The CDR3 sequence holds 16 residues, the cysteine and phenylalanine included. The DNA shown is the 48-base CDR3, in frame from base 1. Trimming removed 0 bases from V and 5 bases from J, leaving 16 bases between the germline ends. The germline V gene specifies SGHAT as CDR1 and FQNNGV as CDR2. TCRbeta CDR3 regions were amplified from genomic DNA by means of the immunoSEQ Assay, a bias-controlled multiplex PCR. From the authors' description of their analysis: Within the assay, amplification of reference gene primers was used to estimate how many nucleated cells each sample contained. Sequence reads were collapsed and filtered to measure the absolute abundance of every unique TCRbeta CDR3 rearrangement. For each sample, productive Simpson clonality was calculated as the square root of Simpson's diversity index across productive rearrangements. TCRdb carries this immuneACCESS record with in-frame sequences only. Its versions omit some clonotypes, under half of them owing to an unresolved V gene in the studies checked, with the rest unexplained. V and J calls and clone size are copied from that table; D and trimming were computed from the DNA. The sample data list roughly 100,000 clones, and about 72% of these were observed just once. The ten largest clonotypes hold roughly 10% of the sample.

The chain joins TRBV11-2 to TRBJ2-5; a tentative D match to TRBD1 spans 5 bases. The TCR originated in a man in his 60s with active or convalescent COVID-19. The sequenced sample consisted of peripheral blood. Here is the DNA: TGTGCCAGCAGCTTAGATCCCACAGGAGCCCAGGAGACCCAGTACTTC. It translates to CASSLDPTGAQETQYF.